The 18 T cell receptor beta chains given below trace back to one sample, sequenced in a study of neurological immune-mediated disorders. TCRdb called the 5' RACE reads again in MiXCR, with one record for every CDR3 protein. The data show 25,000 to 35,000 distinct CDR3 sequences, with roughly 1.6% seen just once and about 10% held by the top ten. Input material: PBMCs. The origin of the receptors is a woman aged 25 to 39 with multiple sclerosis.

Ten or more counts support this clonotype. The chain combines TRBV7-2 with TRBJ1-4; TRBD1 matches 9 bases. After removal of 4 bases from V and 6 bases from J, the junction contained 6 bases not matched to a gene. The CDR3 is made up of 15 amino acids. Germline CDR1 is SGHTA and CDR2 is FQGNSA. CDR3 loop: CASSSLGQGYEKLFF. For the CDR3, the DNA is TGTGCCAGCAGCTCCCTTGGACAGGGGTATGAAAAACTGTTTTTT.

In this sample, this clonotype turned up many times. The DNA of the CDR3 is TGTGCTAGTGGTCCCTACATGGGGTACGAGCAGTACTTC. Translating it yields CASGPYMGYEQYF. This chain joins TRBV12-5 and TRBJ2-7, with D unresolved. The germline V and J ends were trimmed by 5 bases and 4 bases, with 12 bases remaining between them. CDR3 size: 13 residues. Germline V CDR1 and CDR2: LGHNT, FRNRAP.

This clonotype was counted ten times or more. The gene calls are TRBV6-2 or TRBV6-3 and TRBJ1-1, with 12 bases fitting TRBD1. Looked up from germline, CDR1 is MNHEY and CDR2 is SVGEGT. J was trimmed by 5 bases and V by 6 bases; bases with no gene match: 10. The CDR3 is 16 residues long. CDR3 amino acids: CASSRDRGLLGTEAFF. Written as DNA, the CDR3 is TGTGCCAGCAGCCGGGACAGGGGGCTTCTTGGTACTGAAGCTTTCTTT.

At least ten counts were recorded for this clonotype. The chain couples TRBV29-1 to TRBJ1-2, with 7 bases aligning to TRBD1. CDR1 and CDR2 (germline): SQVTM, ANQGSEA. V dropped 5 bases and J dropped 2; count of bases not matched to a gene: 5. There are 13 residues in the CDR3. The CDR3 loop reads CSVQTGFNYGYTF. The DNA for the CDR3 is TGCAGCGTTCAGACAGGGTTCAACTATGGCTACACCTTC.

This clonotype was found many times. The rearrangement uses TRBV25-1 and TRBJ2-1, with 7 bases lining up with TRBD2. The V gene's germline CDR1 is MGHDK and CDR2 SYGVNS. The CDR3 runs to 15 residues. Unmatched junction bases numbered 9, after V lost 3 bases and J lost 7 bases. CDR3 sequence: CASSEAGDPINEQFF. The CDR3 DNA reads TGTGCCAGCAGTGAGGCGGGGGACCCGATTAATGAGCAGTTCTTC.

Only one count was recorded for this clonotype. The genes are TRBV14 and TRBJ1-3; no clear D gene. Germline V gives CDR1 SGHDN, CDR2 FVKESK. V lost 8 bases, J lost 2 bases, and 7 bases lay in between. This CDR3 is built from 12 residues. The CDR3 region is CASAVTGNTIYF. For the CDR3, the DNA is TGTGCCAGCGCAGTGACTGGAAACACCATATATTTT.

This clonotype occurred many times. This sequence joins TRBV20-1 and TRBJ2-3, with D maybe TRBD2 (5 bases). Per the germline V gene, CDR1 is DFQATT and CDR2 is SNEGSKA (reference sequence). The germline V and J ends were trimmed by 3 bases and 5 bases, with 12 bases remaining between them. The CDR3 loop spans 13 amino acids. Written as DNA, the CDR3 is TGCAGTGCTAGGGCGGGCGGCCAAGATACGCAGTATTTT. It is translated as CSARAGGQDTQYF.

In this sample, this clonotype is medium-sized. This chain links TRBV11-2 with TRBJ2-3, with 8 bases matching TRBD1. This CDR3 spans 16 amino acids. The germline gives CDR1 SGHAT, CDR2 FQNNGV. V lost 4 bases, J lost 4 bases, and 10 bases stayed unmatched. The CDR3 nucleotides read TGTGCCAGCAGCTCAGGGGGCCGGGTTGGAGCAGATACGCAGTATTTT. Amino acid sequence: CASSSGGRVGADTQYF.

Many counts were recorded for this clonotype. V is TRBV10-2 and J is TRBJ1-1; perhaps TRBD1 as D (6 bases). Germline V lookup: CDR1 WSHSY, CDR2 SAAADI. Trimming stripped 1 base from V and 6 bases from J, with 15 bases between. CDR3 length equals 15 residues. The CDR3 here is CASSEYRVVRAEAFF. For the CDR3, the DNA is TGCGCCAGCAGTGAGTACAGGGTCGTAAGAGCTGAAGCTTTCTTT.

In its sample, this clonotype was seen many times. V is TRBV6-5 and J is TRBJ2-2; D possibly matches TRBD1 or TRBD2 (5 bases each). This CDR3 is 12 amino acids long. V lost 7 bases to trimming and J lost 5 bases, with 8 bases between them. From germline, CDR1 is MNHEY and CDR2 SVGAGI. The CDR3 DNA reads TGTGCCAGCAAGGGGAGTACCGGGGAGCTGTTTTTT. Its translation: CASKGSTGELFF.

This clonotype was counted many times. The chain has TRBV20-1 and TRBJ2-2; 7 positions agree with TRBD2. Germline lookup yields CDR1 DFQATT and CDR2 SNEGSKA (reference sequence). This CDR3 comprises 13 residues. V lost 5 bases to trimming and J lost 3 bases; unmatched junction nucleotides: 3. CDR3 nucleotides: TGCAGTGCTTTGGGGGGGGACACCGGGGAGCTGTTTTTT. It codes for CSALGGDTGELFF.

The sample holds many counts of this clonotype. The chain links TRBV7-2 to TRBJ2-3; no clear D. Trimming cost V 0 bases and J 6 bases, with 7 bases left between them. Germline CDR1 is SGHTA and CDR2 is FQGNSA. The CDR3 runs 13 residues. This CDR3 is CASSLAPRDTQYF. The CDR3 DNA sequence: TGTGCCAGCAGCTTAGCTCCCAGGGATACGCAGTATTTT.

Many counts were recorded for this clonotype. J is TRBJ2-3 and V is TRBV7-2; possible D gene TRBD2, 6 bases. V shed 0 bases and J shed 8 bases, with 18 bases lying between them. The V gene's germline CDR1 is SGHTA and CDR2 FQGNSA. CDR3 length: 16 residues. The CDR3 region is CASSLASSAAGGTQYF. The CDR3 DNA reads TGTGCCAGCAGCTTAGCCTCTAGCGCCGCCGGGGGTACGCAGTATTTT. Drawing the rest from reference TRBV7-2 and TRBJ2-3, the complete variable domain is GAGVSQSPSNKVTEKGKDVELRCDPISGHTALYWYRQSLGQGLEFLIYFQGNSAPDKSGLPSDRFSAERTGGSVSTLTIQRTQQEDSAVYLCASSLASSAAGGTQYFGPGTRLTVL.

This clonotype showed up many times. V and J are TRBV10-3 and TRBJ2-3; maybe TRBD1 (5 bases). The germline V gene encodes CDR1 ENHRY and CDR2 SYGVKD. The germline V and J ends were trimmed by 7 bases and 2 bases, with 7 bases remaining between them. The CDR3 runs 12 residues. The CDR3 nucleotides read TGTGCCATCATGGACAACACAGATACGCAGTATTTT. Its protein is CAIMDNTDTQYF.

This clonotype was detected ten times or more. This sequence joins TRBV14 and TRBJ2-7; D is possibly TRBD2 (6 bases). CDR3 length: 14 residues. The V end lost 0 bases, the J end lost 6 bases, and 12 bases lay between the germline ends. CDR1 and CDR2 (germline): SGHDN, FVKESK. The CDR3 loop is CASSQDRRGPEQYF. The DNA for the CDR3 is TGTGCCAGCAGCCAAGATCGGAGGGGTCCCGAGCAGTACTTC.

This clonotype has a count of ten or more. CDR3 nucleotide sequence: TGTGCCAGCAGCTCCACAGGGGCGGGGGGAAACACCATATATTTT. Translating gives CASSSTGAGGNTIYF. The chain employs TRBV7-6 and TRBJ1-3; 7 bases align to TRBD1. The CDR3 covers 15 residues. Per germline, CDR1 SGHVS and CDR2 FNYEAQ. With V trimmed by 4 bases and J by 4 bases, 7 bases remained unmatched.

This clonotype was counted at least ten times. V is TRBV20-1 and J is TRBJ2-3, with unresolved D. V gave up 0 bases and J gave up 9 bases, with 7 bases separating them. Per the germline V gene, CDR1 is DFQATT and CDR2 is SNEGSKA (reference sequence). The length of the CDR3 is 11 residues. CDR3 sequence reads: CSARDPPTQYF. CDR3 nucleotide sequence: TGCAGTGCTAGAGATCCCCCCACGCAGTATTTT.

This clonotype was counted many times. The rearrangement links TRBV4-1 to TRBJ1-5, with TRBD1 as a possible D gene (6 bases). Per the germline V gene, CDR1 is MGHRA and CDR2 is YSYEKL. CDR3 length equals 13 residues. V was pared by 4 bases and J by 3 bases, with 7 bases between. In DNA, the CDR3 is TGCGCCAGCAGCCGGACAGACAATCAGCCCCAGCATTTT. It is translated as CASSRTDNQPQHF.